This TCR beta chain was sequenced for a study of blood T cell repertoires in COVID-19. Turning to the study itself: Sources were T cells, B-cell-depleted T cells, or PBMCs; the material itself was cDNA or gDNA.

V lost 4 bases and J lost 8; bases outside the gene matches: 16. Per germline, CDR1 SGHRS and CDR2 YFSETQ. The CDR3 totals 17 residues. Using immunoSEQ multiplex PCR, the repertoire was profiled, and TCRdb retains in-frame clones only, with some absent. The sample has tens of thousands of clones; over 75% are singletons. The genes are TRBV5-1 and TRBJ2-1; 9 bases map to TRBD1. The sample was peripheral blood. This receptor was obtained from a man in his forties or fifties with active COVID-19. The CDR3 loop is CASSPRLSGQGLYEQFF. In nucleotides, the CDR3 is TGCGCCAGCAGCCCAAGGTTATCGGGACAGGGTCTTTATGAGCAGTTCTTC.